This T cell receptor (beta chain) was recovered during a study of regulatory T cells in long-lasting Graves disease. Findings and caveats of the study: Peripheral blood, not thyroid tissue, was the sole material studied.

The time point was: newly diagnosed GD, antithyroid drugs for less than 3 months. The TCR library was prepared using RNA isolated from PBMCs. American Thyroid Association guidelines defined Graves' disease diagnosis. Germline CDR1 reads SEHNR; CDR2 reads FQNEAQ (reference sequence). The CDR3 covers 15 residues. V dropped 3 bases and J dropped 1; count of bases not matched to a gene: 3. Construction of the TCR beta libraries employed iRepertoire HTBI primers in conjunction with Arm-PCR of CDR3 regions. TCRdb ran MiXCR on the multiplex PCR reads and lists one entry per CDR3 protein. The sample has approximately 400,000 distinct CDR3 sequences; approximately 10% are singletons. This clonotype was counted only a few times. The antigen is undetermined. Another study also made use of these data, one on T cells in Graves' hyperthyroidism and ophthalmopathy.

Sequenced material: peripheral blood mononuclear cells (PBMCs), taken at new diagnosis, from a patient treated with antithyroid drugs. The TCR was taken from a woman between 18 and 29 years old with Graves disease. The rearrangement uses TRBV7-9 and TRBJ1-1; TRBD1 aligns across 9 bases. As DNA, the CDR3 is TGTGCCAGCAGCTTCTCGGACAGGGGGAACACTGAAGCTTTCTTT. Its protein product is CASSFSDRGNTEAFF.